What follows are 5 T cell receptor delta chains derived from one specimen sequenced in a study of gamma-delta T cells after stem cell transplantation. TCRdb used CATT to re-call clones from the RT-PCR reads. This table has roughly 1,300 delta-chain clones, about 2.4% appearing once. The sequenced sample was gamma-delta T cells. All receptors come from a human donor. It is not recorded whose cells these are; they may come from a transplant donor.

Comment on this clone: A far larger clone is just one base off, so this is likely a read error. This chain uses TRDV2 with TRDJ1; 13 bases agree with TRDD3. The junction had 14 bases not matched to a gene; V was cut back by 5 bases and J by 3 bases. Germline values: CDR1 GEAIGNYY, CDR2 EKD. This CDR3 contains 18 residues. CDR3 coding DNA: TGTGCCTGTGGCGAGATAATACTGGGGGATACGGTAGCCGATAAACTCATCTTT. Residues: CACGEIILGDTVADKLIF.

This clone was counted a few times. A far larger clone is only one base removed, so a read error is likely. Distinct nucleotide sequences in the sample also encode this CDR3. The V call is TRDV2, the J call TRDJ2; D uncertain. From germline, CDR1 is GEAIGNYY and CDR2 EKD. The CDR3 spans 21 residues. The CDR3 nucleotides are TGTGCCTGCGACAGCGTAGGGCTCCCTATTCGTCCCCCCGCCCTGACAGCACAACTCTTCTTT. Translation gives CACDSVGLPIRPPALTAQLFF.

This clone was counted between two and nine times. A much larger clone lies a single base off, so this may be a read error. The rearrangement uses TRDV2 and TRDJ1; 8 nucleotides agree with TRDD3. Trimming took 0 bases from V and 0 from J; bases not matched to a gene: 32. Germline lookup yields CDR1 GEAIGNYY and CDR2 EKD. The CDR3 has 25 amino acids. CDR3 in DNA: TGTGCCTGTGACACCGTATCCCCGCCCTCCCTTGGTACTGGGGGGCCCCAACGGTACACCGATAAACTCATCTTT. Amino acids: CACDTVSPPSLGTGGPQRYTDKLIF.

This clone was counted a few times. The amino acid sequence in TCRdb belongs to a much larger clone and departs from this DNA's translation at residue 3, likely a sequencing read error; the sequence shown is translated from the DNA. The chain is built from TRDV2 and TRDJ1; 7 bases match TRDD3. Germline values: CDR1 GEAIGNYY, CDR2 EKD. CDR3 size: 20 residues. DNA of the CDR3: TGTGCCCGTGACACCCTAACCCCTCAAGACTTCGAGGGGGATCGTTATAAACTCATCTTT. This translates into CARDTLTPQDFEGDRYKLIF.

This clone appeared a few times. A far larger clone is one base from this, pointing to a likely read error. The same CDR3 arises from other DNA sequences in this sample as well. The chain is built from TRDV2 and TRDJ1; a possible D gene is TRDD3 (6 bases). The CDR3 runs 17 residues. The V end lost 0 bases, the J end lost 10 bases, and 26 bases lay between the germline ends. Germline values: CDR1 GEAIGNYY, CDR2 EKD. For the CDR3, the DNA is TGTGCCTGTGACACCGTCGGTGGGGGGTCGCCCGCGGGGTTACTCATCTTT. Its translation: CACDTVGGGSPAGLLIF.